A selection of T cell receptor beta chains follows, all from one sample in a study of T cell responses to AZD1222 COVID-19 vaccine. Some clones are missing from TCRdb's copy, which holds only in-frame ones; the method was immunoSEQ multiplex PCR. In all, the sample yields about 140,000 clones. Specimen: peripheral blood. The receptors come from an adult in good health. CDR3s include the opening cysteine and the closing phenylalanine or tryptophan. The D gene is left open where the match is weak.

V	J	D	CDR3	DNA
TRBV6-6	TRBJ1-1	TRBD1	CASSLGQVKTEAFF	TGTGCCAGCAGCTTGGGACAGGTCAAAACTGAAGCTTTCTTT
TRBV2	TRBJ1-5	-	CASSEFLPPGQPQHF	TGTGCCAGCAGTGAATTTTTACCCCCCGGGCAGCCCCAGCATTTT
TRBV5-4	TRBJ2-5	-	CASTFPGETQYF	TGTGCCAGCACCTTTCCGGGGGAGACCCAGTACTTC
TRBV9	TRBJ2-5	TRBD2	CASSRGWGLAGQETQYF	TGTGCCAGCAGTCGAGGTTGGGGACTAGCGGGGCAAGAGACCCAGTACTTC
TRBV14	TRBJ2-1	-	CASSPRRGLRNEQFF	TGTGCCAGCAGCCCTAGGAGGGGGCTTAGGAATGAGCAGTTCTTC
TRBV5-4	TRBJ1-4	-	CASSHKGDVLEKLFF	TGTGCCAGCAGCCACAAAGGGGATGTGCTTGAAAAACTGTTTTTT
TRBV9	TRBJ2-1	-	CASSLSPGAEQFF	TGTGCCAGCAGCCTTTCCCCCGGGGCTGAGCAGTTCTTC
TRBV5-4	TRBJ2-1	-	CASSLGPPRSSYNEQFF	TGTGCCAGCAGCTTGGGTCCCCCGAGGAGCTCCTACAATGAGCAGTTCTTC
TRBV11-2	TRBJ2-1	TRBD2	CASSLALAGGYNEQFF	TGTGCCAGCAGCTTAGCTCTAGCGGGGGGGTACAATGAGCAGTTCTTC
TRBV18	TRBJ2-2	-	CASSPFRDTYTGELFF	TGTGCCAGCTCACCATTTCGGGATACTTACACCGGGGAGCTGTTTTTT
TRBV5-1	TRBJ1-1	-	CASSLELADTEAFF	TGCGCCAGCAGCTTGGAACTGGCGGACACTGAAGCTTTCTTT
TRBV10-3	TRBJ1-4	-	CAISKSYNEKLFF	TGTGCCATCAGCAAAAGCTATAATGAAAAACTGTTTTTT
TRBV5-1	TRBJ1-3	-	CASSSQGTPGNTIYF	TGCGCCAGCAGCTCTCAGGGGACTCCTGGAAACACCATATATTTT
TRBV4-2	TRBJ2-7	-	CASSQGEGGSYEQYF	TGTGCCAGCAGCCAGGGGGAGGGGGGTTCCTACGAGCAGTACTTC
TRBV19	TRBJ1-3	-	CASGRLGNTIYF	TGTGCCTCTGGGCGGCTTGGAAACACCATATATTTT
TRBV30	TRBJ1-2	-	CAWSIPSSDRNYGYTF	TGTGCCTGGAGTATCCCCTCTTCGGACAGAAACTATGGCTACACCTTC
TRBV6-5	TRBJ2-1	-	CASSYSGVGEQFF	TGTGCCAGCAGTTACTCAGGGGTCGGTGAGCAGTTCTTC
TRBV12-5	TRBJ1-5	TRBD1	CASGLVRDRRNSNQPQHF	TGTGCTAGTGGTTTGGTAAGGGACAGAAGAAATAGCAATCAGCCCCAGCATTTT
TRBV19	TRBJ1-2	-	CASSITGRDGYTF	TGTGCCAGTAGTATAACAGGGAGGGATGGCTACACCTTC
TRBV5-8	TRBJ1-2	-	CASSLVGGPTSNYGYTF	TGTGCCAGCAGCTTGGTGGGGGGACCTACGTCCAACTATGGCTACACCTTC
TRBV2	TRBJ1-1	-	CASSEAGGRLNTEAFF	TGTGCCAGCAGTGAAGCTGGGGGACGGCTGAACACTGAAGCTTTCTTT
TRBV4-1	TRBJ2-2	TRBD2	CASSLGGGNTGELFF	TGCGCCAGCAGCTTGGGCGGGGGGAACACCGGGGAGCTGTTTTTT
TRBV5-8	TRBJ2-2	TRBD1	CASSDRQGASNTGELFF	TGTGCCAGCAGCGACCGACAGGGGGCATCGAACACCGGGGAGCTGTTTTTT
TRBV3-1/TRBV3-2	TRBJ1-5	-	CASSPGPLGNQPQHF	TGTGCCAGCAGCCCGGGCCCCTTGGGCAATCAGCCCCAGCATTTT
TRBV7-2	TRBJ1-3	-	CASSLAGSGNTIYF	TGTGCCAGCAGCTTAGCCGGGAGTGGAAACACCATATATTTT
TRBV9	TRBJ1-2	TRBD1	CASSGTGIYGYTF	TGTGCCAGCAGCGGGACAGGTATATATGGCTACACCTTC
TRBV15	TRBJ1-2	-	CATSSVDRDYGYTF	TGTGCCACCAGCAGTGTGGACAGAGACTATGGCTACACCTTC
TRBV6-1	TRBJ1-4	-	CASSDTGTIDEKLFF	TGTGCCAGCAGTGACACCGGGACAATAGATGAAAAACTGTTTTTT
TRBV7-9	TRBJ2-3	-	CASSLTTGPSTDTQYF	TGTGCCAGCAGCCTAACGACTGGCCCTAGCACAGATACGCAGTATTTT
TRBV2	TRBJ2-2	-	CASSEGAGAAGELFF	TGTGCCAGCAGTGAAGGGGCAGGGGCCGCCGGGGAGCTGTTTTTT
TRBV5-1	TRBJ2-5	-	CASSPRTGRGETQYF	TGCGCCAGCAGCCCCCGAACGGGGAGGGGGGAGACCCAGTACTTC
TRBV2	TRBJ1-3	-	CASSERVSGNTIYF	TGTGCCAGCAGTGAAAGGGTTTCTGGAAACACCATATATTTT
TRBV5-1	TRBJ1-3	-	CASSLALGSADTIYF	TGCGCCAGCAGCTTGGCCCTTGGGTCGGCGGACACCATATATTTT
TRBV7-8	TRBJ1-1	TRBD1	CASSATGGGTEAFF	TGTGCCAGCAGCGCGACAGGGGGGGGCACTGAAGCTTTCTTT
TRBV5-1	TRBJ1-1	-	CASSLAGPDTEAFF	TGCGCCAGCAGCTTGGCAGGCCCCGACACTGAAGCTTTCTTT
TRBV28	TRBJ1-6	-	CASREGGSVNSPLHF	TGTGCCAGCCGCGAGGGTGGCTCGGTCAATTCACCCCTCCACTTT
TRBV7-9	TRBJ2-2	-	CASREGWNTGELFF	TGTGCCAGCAGGGAGGGATGGAACACCGGGGAGCTGTTTTTT
TRBV11-1	TRBJ2-5	-	CASSLGETQYF	TGTGCCAGCAGCTTAGGGGAGACCCAGTACTTC
TRBV6-5	TRBJ2-5	-	CASRGQETQYF	TGTGCCAGCAGGGGTCAAGAGACCCAGTACTTC
TRBV7-9	TRBJ2-7	-	CASSLDWREQYF	TGTGCCAGCAGCTTAGATTGGAGGGAGCAGTACTTC
TRBV5-6	TRBJ1-2	-	CASSLLPGSHGYTF	TGTGCCAGCAGCTTACTCCCAGGGTCTCATGGCTACACCTTC
TRBV7-6	TRBJ2-2	-	CASSQARQNTGELFF	TGTGCCAGCAGCCAAGCCCGGCAGAACACCGGGGAGCTGTTTTTT
TRBV6-7	TRBJ1-6	TRBD1	CASSPGTGRPGSPLHF	TGTGCCAGCAGTCCGGGGACAGGGAGGCCCGGATCACCCCTCCACTTT
TRBV6-5	TRBJ1-1	TRBD1	CAHPGTVVLVAFF	TGTGCCCACCCCGGGACAGTGGTTCTAGTAGCTTTCTTT
TRBV4-1	TRBJ1-2	TRBD1	CASSQATGGGGYTF	TGCGCCAGCAGCCAAGCGACAGGGGGCGGTGGCTACACCTTC
TRBV4-2	TRBJ1-5	TRBD1	CASSQEIGRGRDQPQHF	TGTGCCAGCAGCCAAGAGATTGGCAGGGGGAGGGATCAGCCCCAGCATTTT
TRBV19	TRBJ1-2	-	CASSIGGGSYGYTF	TGTGCCAGTAGTATAGGAGGTGGATCCTATGGCTACACCTTC
TRBV5-8	TRBJ2-3	TRBD2	CASSLAGRGSDTQYF	TGTGCCAGCAGCTTGGCCGGGAGGGGGTCGGATACGCAGTATTTT
TRBV7-8	TRBJ2-7	-	CASTSAGAGGEQYF	TGTGCCAGCACGTCCGCGGGGGCTGGTGGCGAGCAGTACTTC
TRBV28	TRBJ1-5	-	CASSPSSGVPNQPQHF	TGTGCCAGCAGCCCTTCCTCGGGGGTCCCCAATCAGCCCCAGCATTTT
TRBV28	TRBJ1-4	-	CASSPPGRDEKLFF	TGTGCCAGCAGTCCACCGGGAAGGGATGAAAAACTGTTTTTT
TRBV7-6	TRBJ2-4	-	CASSLDGEPGNIQYF	TGTGCCAGCAGCTTAGACGGGGAACCGGGAAACATTCAGTACTTC